The 24 T cell receptor beta chains below come from one sample, sequenced in a study of T cell repertoires in cytomegalovirus infection. Each CDR3 protein gets one entry after TCRdb re-called the reads with MiXCR. The repertoire holds hundreds of thousands of distinct CDR3 sequences, with around a third as singletons. Their cognate antigens are unknown. This material consisted of cultured CD8+ T cells from PBMCs, taken from culture after CMV antigen stimulation. The receptors stem from a human donor in good health (CMV status not recorded). Some clones in this sample may be carry-over from other donors' samples.

The chain joins TRBV27 to TRBJ2-3; the match to TRBD2 covers 9 bases. The CDR3 runs to 14 residues. Trimming removed 10 bases from V and 1 base from J; junction bases left unmatched: 6. Germline values: CDR1 MNHEY, CDR2 SMNVEV (reference sequence). This chain's CDR3 is CATRGLARTDTQYF. The CDR3 DNA sequence: TGTGCCACCCGGGGACTAGCCCGCACAGATACGCAGTATTTT.

The CDR3 sequence is CASSSGRYYEQYV. In DNA, the CDR3 is TGTGCCAGCAGCTCAGGACGTTACTACGAGCAGTACGTC. The V call is TRBV7-1, the J call TRBJ2-7, with D unresolved. TRBV7-1 is placed among ORFs of uncertain function. The germline V and J ends were trimmed by 1 base and 3 bases, with 7 bases remaining between them. This CDR3 contains 13 residues.

The CDR3 loop is CASSQVQSSSDTQYF. The CDR3 DNA follows: TGCGCCAGCAGCCAAGTTCAAAGTTCGTCGGATACGCAGTATTTT. The gene calls are TRBV4-1 and TRBJ2-3; D gene uncertain. V shed 1 base and J shed 6 bases, with 14 bases lying between them. Germline-derived CDR1 and CDR2 are MGHRA and YSYEKL. This CDR3 region has 15 residues.

This clonotype was seen more than once but under ten times. The chain combines TRBV7-6 with TRBJ2-6, with D perhaps matching TRBD1 or TRBD2 (6 bases each). This CDR3 spans 19 amino acids. Germline-derived CDR1 and CDR2 are SGHVS and FNYEAQ. With 1 base removed from V and 1 base from J, the gap between germline ends came to 17 bases. For the CDR3, the DNA is TGTGCCAGCAGCTTAGGAAGAGGGGGAGGTGTGTCTGGGGCCAACGTCCTGACTTTC. Protein product: CASSLGRGGGVSGANVLTF.

This clonotype turned up a few times. The chain couples TRBV24-1 to TRBJ2-2; 16 bases map to TRBD2. Germline lookup yields CDR1 KGHDR and CDR2 SFDVKD. This CDR3 has 19 amino acids. The V segment lost 9 bases and the J segment 4 bases; nucleotides outside the gene matches: 13. The DNA of the CDR3 is TGTGCCACCTGCGGGACTAGCGGGGGGGAACCGCCGGGCACCGGGGAGCTGTTTTTT. Translation gives CATCGTSGGEPPGTGELFF.

This clonotype was seen more than once but under ten times. The J gene is TRBJ2-5, the V gene TRBV11-3, with 8 bases matching TRBD2. V lost 0 bases, J lost 5 bases, and 8 bases stayed unmatched. Germline CDR1 is SGHNT and CDR2 is YENEEA. This CDR3 spans 16 amino acids. CDR3 loop: CASSLDRTSPQETQYF. DNA of the CDR3: TGTGCCAGCAGCTTAGACCGGACTAGCCCTCAGGAGACCCAGTACTTC. The full variable domain, with the rest looked up from reference TRBV11-3 and TRBJ2-5, is EAGVVQSPRYKIIEKKQPVAFWCNPISGHNTLYWYLQNLGQGPELLIRYENEEAVDDSQLPKDRFSAERLKGVDSTLKIQPAELGDSAVYLCASSLDRTSPQETQYFGPGTRLLVL.

The chain has TRBV5-6 and TRBJ1-5; no definite D call. The CDR3 has 16 residues. Deletions cut 3 bases from V and 6 bases from J, with 19 bases between. Germline V CDR1 and CDR2: SGHDT, YYEEEE. CDR3 protein: CASSSRTEGWFQPQHF. In nucleotides, the CDR3 is TGTGCCAGCAGCTCTCGAACAGAAGGTTGGTTTCAGCCCCAGCATTTT.

This clonotype appeared many times. The rearrangement links TRBV7-9 to TRBJ2-4; a weak D match, TRBD1 (6 bases). CDR3 length: 13 residues. V shed 4 bases and J shed 7 bases, with 11 bases lying between them. Germline V CDR1 and CDR2: SEHNR, FQNEAQ (reference sequence). The CDR3 DNA reads as TGTGCCAGCAGCTACGAACAGGGCAACATTCAGTACTTC. Translation gives CASSYEQGNIQYF.

The V gene is TRBV11-1, the J gene TRBJ2-5; 11 bases agree with TRBD2. This CDR3 region has 15 residues. J gave up 5 bases and V 5 bases, and 7 bases lay outside the gene matches. The germline V gene has CDR1 SGHAT and CDR2 FQDESV (reference sequence). The CDR3 reads CASSVSGGATETQYF. The CDR3 nucleotides read TGTGCCAGCAGCGTTAGCGGGGGGGCGACGGAGACCCAGTACTTC.

This clonotype was seen a few times. The rearrangement links TRBV27 to TRBJ1-3, with TRBD1 identical over 7 bases. The CDR3 length is 17 residues. Trimming cost V 3 bases and J 0 bases; bases outside gene matches: 8. Germline CDR1 is MNHEY and CDR2 is SMNVEV (reference sequence). The CDR3 sequence is CASSLYPGQASGNTIYF. For the CDR3, the DNA is TGTGCCAGCAGTTTGTACCCCGGACAGGCCTCTGGAAACACCATATATTTT.

The chain combines TRBV28 with TRBJ1-5; D is ambiguous. CDR3 size: 14 residues. CDR1 and CDR2 from the germline V gene are MDHEN and SYDVKM. The ends were cut back, 0 bases at V and 7 bases at J, with 10 bases in the middle. The CDR3 sequence: CASSLWGIEQPQHF. CDR3 sequence (DNA): TGTGCCAGCAGTTTATGGGGGATAGAACAGCCCCAGCATTTT.

This clonotype was seen only a few times. The CDR3 nucleotides are TGTGCCAGCAGTCCCACCCCTAGTGGGGGGAGGGAGCTGTTTTTT. Translating it yields CASSPTPSGGRELFF. This chain links TRBV27 with TRBJ2-2, with a weak D call TRBD2 (6 bases). Trimming took off 5 bases at V and 9 bases at J, with 19 bases between the two ends. CDR1 is MNHEY and CDR2 is SMNVEV in the germline V gene (reference sequence). The length of the CDR3 is 15 residues.

This clonotype was counted many times. J is TRBJ2-1 and V is TRBV6-5; no clear D. The CDR3 has 12 residues. Looked up from germline, CDR1 is MNHEY and CDR2 is SVGAGI. Between the trimmed V and J ends, which lost 5 bases and 6 bases, there was a span of 8 bases. CDR3 sequence reads: CASSLPSNEQFF. Written as DNA, the CDR3 is TGTGCCAGCAGTCTACCGAGCAATGAGCAGTTCTTC.

This sequence joins TRBV9 and TRBJ1-1; TRBD1 matches at 8 bases. This CDR3 has 15 residues. Germline V gene sequence: CDR1 SGDLS, CDR2 YYNGEE. The trim removed 5 bases at V and 3 bases at J, leaving 9 bases unmatched. The CDR3 region has the DNA TGTGCCAGCAGGATACAGGGGGGGGGGGACACTGAAGCTTTCTTT. Translating gives CASRIQGGGDTEAFF. Filled out from reference TRBV9 and TRBJ1-1, the complete variable domain reads DSGVTQTPKHLITATGQRVTLRCSPRSGDLSVYWYQQSLDQGLQFLIQYYNGEERAKGNILERFSAQQFPDLHSELNLSSLELGDSALYFCASRIQGGGDTEAFFGQGTRLTVV.

This clonotype was counted many times. The chain employs TRBV7-2 and TRBJ2-3; 9 bases are a match to TRBD2. This CDR3 comprises 16 residues. Germline values: CDR1 SGHTA, CDR2 FQGNSA. The V gene end was trimmed by 1 base and the J gene end by 5 bases; junction bases not matched to a gene: 7. CDR3 DNA sequence: TGTGCCAGCAGCTTAGAGGGCGGGGGGGCCAAAGATACGCAGTATTTT. The encoded protein is CASSLEGGGAKDTQYF.

This clonotype was recorded at least ten times. The genes are TRBV14 and TRBJ1-2; possible D gene TRBD1, 5 bases. This CDR3 is built from 15 residues. The ends were cut back, 1 base at V and 5 bases at J, with 14 bases in the middle. Germline assignment: CDR1 SGHDN and CDR2 FVKESK. The CDR3 DNA reads as TGTGCCAGCAGCCAAGGCAGGGCGCCCCGATATGGCTACACCTTC. This sequence encodes CASSQGRAPRYGYTF.

In this sample, this clonotype turned up a few times. The chain uses TRBV2 and TRBJ2-7; TRBD2 might be the D (6 bases). The V and J ends lost 7 bases and 7 bases respectively, with 14 bases between them. There are 12 residues in the CDR3. The V gene's germline CDR1 is SNHLY and CDR2 FYNNEI. CDR3 DNA: TGTGCCAGCACCGGAAGGAGGGAAGAGCAGTACTTC. This gives the protein CASTGRREEQYF.

The rearrangement uses TRBV29-1 and TRBJ1-2; D is unresolved. V was cut by 0 bases and J by 3 bases, with 8 bases left in between. The CDR3 consists of 13 residues. Germline-derived CDR1 and CDR2 are SQVTM and ANQGSEA. The CDR3 loop reads CSVEEGTDYGYTF. CDR3 sequence (DNA): TGCAGCGTTGAAGAGGGAACAGACTATGGCTACACCTTC. Looking up the rest from reference TRBV29-1 and TRBJ1-2 gives the full variable domain: SAVISQKPSRDICQRGTSLTIQCQVDSQVTMMFWYRQQPGQSLTLIATANQGSEATYESGFVIDKFPISRPNLTFSTLTVSNMSPEDSSIYLCSVEEGTDYGYTFGSGTRLTVV.

This clonotype was observed a few times. This chain joins TRBV15 and TRBJ1-2; D is unclear. V lost 3 bases, J lost 7 bases, and 12 bases lay in between. Germline-derived CDR1 and CDR2 are LNHNV and YYDKDF (reference sequence). The CDR3 runs 13 residues. Here the CDR3 reads CATSSPEVAGYTF. In nucleotides, the CDR3 is TGTGCCACCAGCAGTCCGGAAGTTGCTGGCTACACCTTC.

This clonotype has a handful of counts. The chain links TRBV7-9 to TRBJ2-1; weak D call: TRBD1 (6 bases). Germline V lookup: CDR1 SEHNR, CDR2 FQNEAQ (reference sequence). This CDR3 is built from 17 residues. Trimming cost V 2 bases and J 6 bases, with 20 bases left between them. CDR3 nucleotide sequence: TGTGCCAGCAGCTTAACCTTTCGTTCAGGGGATCCCAATGAGCAGTTCTTC. It yields the protein CASSLTFRSGDPNEQFF.

The chain recombines TRBV27 with TRBJ2-7, with D tentatively TRBD2 (6 bases). The CDR3 spans 13 residues. Trimming left V 8 bases short and J 3 bases short, with 14 bases between. Per the germline V gene, CDR1 is MNHEY and CDR2 is SMNVEV (reference sequence). The CDR3 region is CASAPGLFYEQYF. As DNA, the CDR3 is TGTGCCAGCGCCCCGGGACTTTTCTACGAGCAGTACTTC.

The chain combines TRBV12-3 or TRBV12-4 with TRBJ2-1, with TRBD2 matching 7 bases. The CDR3 is made up of 16 amino acids. With 7 bases clipped from V and 2 bases from J, the junction kept 11 bases outside the gene matches. The CDR3 loop reads CASTPGDGGTYNEQFF. As DNA, the CDR3 is TGTGCCAGCACCCCCGGGGACGGGGGGACCTACAATGAGCAGTTCTTC.

The chain carries TRBV13 and TRBJ1-2, with D perhaps matching TRBD1 (5 bases). Germline lookup yields CDR1 PRHDT and CDR2 FYEKMQ (reference sequence). V dropped 0 bases and J dropped 0 bases, with 8 bases sitting between them. The CDR3 sequence is 15 residues long. The chain's CDR3 is CASSLGGTSNYGYTF. CDR3 sequence (DNA): TGTGCCAGCAGCTTAGGCGGGACCTCTAACTATGGCTACACCTTC.

The chain carries TRBV27 and TRBJ2-3; TRBD2 matches 9 bases. V dropped 4 bases and J dropped 3; count of bases not matched to a gene: 5. The CDR3 has 15 residues. The germline V gene encodes CDR1 MNHEY and CDR2 SMNVEV (reference sequence). The CDR3: CASSSFSGGTDTQYF. CDR3 nucleotide sequence: TGTGCCAGCAGTTCCTTTAGCGGGGGAACAGATACGCAGTATTTT.